Listed here are 11 T cell receptor beta chains from one sample, sequenced in a study of tissue T cells after allogeneic stem cell transplantation. The protocol was immunoSEQ multiplex PCR, while the TCRdb copy is restricted to in-frame clones and leaves out a portion. This sample has about 9,800 clones, with 65% found just once. The sample in question was tissue from the stomach, obtained at autopsy. The receptor source for this set is a male donor aged 60 or older with lung cancer.

The chain links TRBV7-8 to TRBJ1-4; 10 bases map to TRBD1. V was clipped by 1 base and J by 2 bases; unmatched bases: 4. CDR1 and CDR2 from the germline V gene are SGHVS and FQNEAQ. The CDR3 totals 17 residues. Here the CDR3 DNA reads TGTGCCAGCAGCTTAGGAAGGGACAGGGGCACTAATGAAAAACTGTTTTTT. Protein product: CASSLGRDRGTNEKLFF. Full variable domain (outside the CDR3, taken from reference TRBV7-8 and TRBJ1-4): GAGVSQSPRYKVAKRGQDVALRCDPISGHVSLFWYQQALGQGPEFLTYFQNEAQLDKSGLPSDRFFAERPEGSVSTLKIQRTQQEDSAVYLCASSLGRDRGTNEKLFFGSGTQLSVL.

The chain links TRBV27 to TRBJ2-2; D remains unclear. The CDR3 is made up of 15 amino acids. Per germline, CDR1 MNHEY and CDR2 SMNVEV (reference sequence). Trimming took 3 bases from V and 0 from J, leaving 8 bases between them. For the CDR3, the DNA is TGTGCCAGCAGTTTGTGGGATCCGAACACCGGGGAGCTGTTTTTT. It codes for CASSLWDPNTGELFF.

The CDR3, as DNA: TGTGCCTGGTCCGCAATAGGGAGCATGAACACTGAAGCTTTCTTT. This encodes CAWSAIGSMNTEAFF. The J gene is TRBJ1-1, the V gene TRBV30; no reliable D call. V gave up 5 bases and J gave up 0 bases, with 16 bases separating them. Germline values: CDR1 GTSNPN, CDR2 SVGIG (reference sequence). The CDR3 loop spans 15 amino acids.

J is TRBJ1-2 and V is TRBV7-9; possibly TRBD1 for D (5 bases). The CDR3 extends over 16 amino acids. Trimming removed 1 base from V and 1 base from J, with 13 bases in between. Germline assignment: CDR1 SEHNR and CDR2 FQNEAQ (reference sequence). CDR3 in amino acids: CASSLGGVLRNYGYTF. CDR3 bases: TGTGCCAGCAGCTTAGGGGGCGTTCTGCGTAACTATGGCTACACCTTC.

This clone has a handful of counts. The V call is TRBV5-1, the J call TRBJ2-7; TRBD2 agrees at 7 bases. This CDR3 contains 14 residues. J gave up 6 bases and V 0 bases, and 6 bases lay outside the gene matches. CDR1 is SGHRS and CDR2 is YFSETQ in the germline V gene. Here the CDR3 DNA reads TGCGCCAGCAGCTTGGAATCCCTAGCGGTCGAGCAGTACTTC. Its translation is CASSLESLAVEQYF.

V and J are TRBV27 and TRBJ2-5, with a weak D call TRBD2 (6 bases). The CDR3 length is 19 residues. The germline V gene has CDR1 MNHEY and CDR2 SMNVEV (reference sequence). V lost 6 bases and J lost 3, with 29 bases in between. CDR3 DNA: TGTGCCAGCAGAGGTGTAGCTCGGGGGAAGAGTCGATTAAAAGAGACCCAGTACTTC. The encoded protein is CASRGVARGKSRLKETQYF.

This sequence joins TRBV4-1 and TRBJ2-7; 7 bases agree with TRBD1. CDR1 and CDR2 (germline): MGHRA, YSYEKL. CDR3 length: 15 residues. The junction had 6 bases not matched to a gene; V was cut back by 1 base and J by 3 bases. CDR3 residues: CASSQGQGEGYEQYF. The CDR3 DNA reads TGCGCCAGCAGCCAAGGACAGGGCGAGGGCTACGAGCAGTACTTC.

CDR3 sequence reads: CASSATRGSSTDTQYF. The CDR3 DNA follows: TGTGCCAGCAGCGCAACTAGAGGATCTAGCACAGATACGCAGTATTTT. The chain joins TRBV28 to TRBJ2-3; tentative D call: TRBD2 (5 bases). From germline, CDR1 is MDHEN and CDR2 SYDVKM. V was pared by 6 bases and J by 0 bases, with 16 bases between. The CDR3 has 16 amino acids.

The chain recombines TRBV7-2 with TRBJ2-7; tentative D call: TRBD2 (6 bases). The germline CDR1 and CDR2 sequences are SGHTA and FQGNSA. The CDR3 consists of 13 residues. V lost 4 bases, J lost 0 bases, and 7 bases lay in between. CDR3 DNA sequence: TGTGCCAGCAGCTACGGGAGCTCCTACGAGCAGTACTTC. Translation gives CASSYGSSYEQYF.

The genes are TRBV5-1 and TRBJ2-5, with D possibly TRBD1 on 7 matching bases. Trimming pared 5 bases from V and 5 bases from J, leaving 16 bases between. The CDR3 runs 14 residues. Germline V CDR1 and CDR2: SGHRS, YFSETQ. As DNA, the CDR3 is TGCGCCAGCAGGGAGGGGGCGCGTGGGGAGACCCAGTACTTC. Protein: CASREGARGETQYF.

The gene calls are TRBV9 and TRBJ1-6; D is uncertain. The CDR3 covers 15 residues. CDR1 and CDR2 (germline): SGDLS, YYNGEE. V lost 0 bases and J lost 5, with 9 bases in between. The CDR3 nucleotides are TGTGCCAGCAGCGTAGTCGGCGATAATAATTCACCCCTCCACTTT. Amino acids: CASSVVGDNNSPLHF. The whole variable domain, filled in from reference TRBV9 and TRBJ1-6, reads DSGVTQTPKHLITATGQRVTLRCSPRSGDLSVYWYQQSLDQGLQFLIQYYNGEERAKGNILERFSAQQFPDLHSELNLSSLELGDSALYFCASSVVGDNNSPLHFGNGTRLTVT.